This T cell receptor (beta chain) originates from a study of CD8+CD57+ T cells in acquired aplastic anemia. About the research overall: The DNA of sorted CD4+ and CD8+ cells averaged around 3.2 ug.

For CDR3 and TCR beta VDJ profiling, genomic DNA was the template used. Each CDR3 protein gets one entry after TCRdb re-called the reads with MiXCR. The sample has approximately 300,000 distinct CDR3 sequences; 45% to 65% are singletons. The CDR3 extends over 16 amino acids. The germline CDR1 and CDR2 sequences are LNHNV and YYDKDF (reference sequence). The V gene lost 0 bases and the J gene lost 6 bases, with 17 bases spanning the gap. Note on this clonotype: No antigen is known for it.

Patients selected for sequencing had displayed CD8+CD57+ cell expansion by flow cytometry. No therapy had been given to the patients at the time of blood sampling. The study, taken as a whole, reports: Levels of CD8+ Simpson's diversity were not significantly distinct in patients versus controls. The study identified roughly 29 CD8+ CDR3 sequences shared by patients and controls.

The chain links TRBV15 to TRBJ1-2, with D possibly TRBD1 on 6 matching bases. The sequenced sample was sorted CD4+, CD8+, or CD8+CD57+ T cells (not recorded which) from PBMCs. This clonotype originated in a human donor with aplastic anemia. The CDR3: CATSRDRTGWPHGYTF. The DNA for the CDR3 is TGTGCCACCAGCAGAGATCGAACAGGGTGGCCTCATGGCTACACCTTC.